These 7 T cell receptor beta chains came from one sample sequenced in a study of cytomegalovirus exposure and HLA in healthy donors. PCR employed 60 Vbeta and 13 Jbeta primers. Sequencing used immunoSEQ multiplex PCR; TCRdb keeps in-frame clones, though not all of them. The sample has about 160,000 clones, 80% seen once. Sequenced sample: PBMCs. These receptors were taken from a man aged 18 to 30 in good health and CMV-seropositive.

Details on this clone: Other DNA variants within this sample encode the same CDR3. This chain joins TRBV15 and TRBJ2-7; 10 bases are shared with TRBD1. V gave up 1 base and J gave up 6 bases; unmatched junction bases: 3. Germline CDR1 reads LNHNV; CDR2 reads YYDKDF (reference sequence). The CDR3 consists of 14 residues. CDR3 amino acids: CATSRGQGAGEQYF. Here the CDR3 DNA reads TGTGCCACCAGCAGAGGACAGGGGGCCGGCGAGCAGTACTTC.

Only a few counts were recorded for this clone. V and J are TRBV5-4 and TRBJ1-1; D not resolved. The germline CDR1 and CDR2 sequences are SGHNT and YYREEE (reference sequence). V lost 0 bases and J lost 7, with 13 bases in between. This CDR3 has 14 amino acids. The CDR3 is CASSLEWAAGEAFF. CDR3 in DNA: TGTGCCAGCAGCTTGGAGTGGGCAGCCGGTGAAGCTTTCTTT. Drawing the rest from reference TRBV5-4 and TRBJ1-1, the complete variable domain is ETGVTQSPTHLIKTRGQQVTLRCSSQSGHNTVSWYQQALGQGPQFIFQYYREEENGRGNFPPRFSGLQFPNYSSELNVNALELDDSALYLCASSLEWAAGEAFFGQGTRLTVV.

The chain couples TRBV13 to TRBJ1-6; 7 bases map to TRBD1. From germline, CDR1 is PRHDT and CDR2 FYEKMQ (reference sequence). The CDR3 has 15 amino acids. V lost 4 bases and J lost 10; bases outside the gene matches: 10. The CDR3 region has the DNA TGTGCCAGCAGCTCGGGACAGTCGGTTGGATCACCCCTCCACTTT. Translating gives CASSSGQSVGSPLHF. Full variable domain (remainder filled in from reference TRBV13 and TRBJ1-6): AAGVIQSPRHLIKEKRETATLKCYPIPRHDTVYWYQQGPGQDPQFLISFYEKMQSDKGSIPDRFSAQQFSDYHSELNMSSLELGDSALYFCASSSGQSVGSPLHFGNGTRLTVT.

J is TRBJ2-1 and V is TRBV27, with TRBD2 as a possible D gene (5 bases). V dropped 6 bases and J dropped 7 bases, with 19 bases sitting between them. There are 15 residues in the CDR3. Germline lookup yields CDR1 MNHEY and CDR2 SMNVEV (reference sequence). DNA of the CDR3: TGTGCCAGCAGCCTGAGGGAGAACTTTTATAATGAGCAGTTCTTC. It is translated as CASSLRENFYNEQFF.

This chain connects TRBV5-5 to TRBJ1-3; no firm D call. The CDR3 runs 14 residues. The ends were cut back, 2 bases at V and 1 base at J, with 7 bases in the middle. Germline values: CDR1 SGHKS, CDR2 YYEKEE (reference sequence). CDR3 nucleotide sequence: TGTGCCAGCAGCTTCCCTACTTCTGGAAACACCATATATTTT. It encodes CASSFPTSGNTIYF.

At least ten counts were recorded for this clone. This chain uses TRBV23-1 with TRBJ1-4, with D maybe TRBD1 (5 bases). TRBV23-1 is an ORF, with its function uncertain. The CDR3 spans 14 residues. V lost 6 bases, J lost 8 bases, and 16 bases lay in between. Written as DNA, the CDR3 is TGCGCCAGCAGACCGACAGTTCCAAGGGAAAAACTGTTTTTT. Its translation is CASRPTVPREKLFF.

The rearrangement links TRBV4-2 to TRBJ1-5; 10 nucleotides match TRBD1. Trimming cost V 4 bases and J 5 bases; bases outside gene matches: 2. CDR3 length equals 14 residues. Germline V gene data show CDR1 as LGHNA and CDR2 as YNFKEQ. The CDR3: CASSRGQGDQPQHF. CDR3 nucleotides: TGTGCCAGCAGCCGAGGACAGGGGGATCAGCCCCAGCATTTT.